The next 8 T cell receptor beta chains were all read from a single sample in a study of identical twins listed by TCRdb under 2016. Library preparation used 5' RACE. The listed sequencing device is Illumina HiSeq 2000. TCRdb trimmed public reads at Q25 via fastp, called clones via MiXCR and kept in-frame beta chains. Each record represents a unique CDR3 protein, reported with the most common genes and DNA among its rows. This sample holds 1.5 million to 2 million distinct CDR3 sequences; less than 40% were observed only once. About 0.27% of the sample lies in the top ten. The sequencing sample was made of cord blood. Receptors were obtained from a newborn girl in good health.

The chain combines TRBV20-1 with TRBJ2-4; no clear D. The DNA end is a closer match to TRBJ2-7, so the J assignment may be wrong. CDR1 and CDR2 from the germline V gene are DFQATT and SNEGSKA (reference sequence). CDR3 length: 15 residues. CDR3 amino acids: CSARTPYVAYSEQYF. CDR3 bases: TGCAGTGCTAGGACGCCGTATGTCGCTTACTCCGAGCAGTACTTC.

The chain uses TRBV20-1 and TRBJ1-3; D unclear. Germline CDR1 is DFQATT and CDR2 is SNEGSKA (reference sequence). The V end was cut by 3 bases, the J end by 0 bases, with 9 bases between. CDR3 length equals 14 residues. CDR3 in DNA: TGCAGTGCTAGGGCGGCCTTCTCTGGAAACACCATATATTTT. This gives the protein CSARAAFSGNTIYF.

This clonotype was picked up a small number of times. This rearrangement joins TRBV3-1 to TRBJ1-2, with D possibly TRBD1 on 5 matching bases. The CDR3 length is 14 residues. V was clipped by 0 bases and J by 4 bases, with 9 bases between them. Germline lookup yields CDR1 LGHDT and CDR2 YNNKEL (reference sequence). The CDR3 DNA is TGTGCCAGCAGCCAAGACGGGACTTTCTATGGCTACACCTTC. Its protein is CASSQDGTFYGYTF.

This chain uses TRBV2 with TRBJ2-1; TRBD2 agrees at 14 bases. The germline CDR1 and CDR2 sequences are SNHLY and FYNNEI. J lost 9 bases, V lost 7 bases, and 5 bases had no gene match. The CDR3 has 14 residues. The CDR3, as DNA: TGTGCCAGCATAGGGACTAGCGGGGGTGGTGAGCAGTTCTTC. Translating it yields CASIGTSGGGEQFF.

This clonotype was seen more than once but under ten times. V gene TRBV20-1 combines with J gene TRBJ2-4; D may correspond to TRBD1 or TRBD2 (5 bases each). Germline-derived CDR1 and CDR2 are DFQATT and SNEGSKA (reference sequence). The V end was cut by 6 bases, the J end by 0 bases, with 15 bases between. This CDR3 comprises 15 residues. The CDR3 DNA is TGCAGTGCCGCAGGGACGGTCCTAGCCAAAAACATTCAGTACTTC. It yields the protein CSAAGTVLAKNIQYF.

This chain links TRBV5-6 with TRBJ2-3; TRBD2 matches 7 bases. The ends lost 0 bases at V and 8 bases at J; junction bases unmatched: 9. CDR3 length equals 15 residues. CDR1 SGHDT and CDR2 YYEEEE come from the germline V gene. The CDR3 bases are TGTGCCAGCAGCTTGGGGACTAGGAGGGCAGGTACGCAGTATTTT. It yields the protein CASSLGTRRAGTQYF.

This clonotype has ten or more counts. V gene TRBV12-3 or TRBV12-4 combines with J gene TRBJ2-4, with TRBD1 matching 9 bases. The CDR3 runs to 16 residues. J was trimmed by 0 bases and V by 6 bases; bases with no gene match: 6. CDR3: CASRQTGGIAKNIQYF. In DNA form, the CDR3 reads TGTGCCAGCAGACAAACAGGGGGCATAGCCAAAAACATTCAGTACTTC.

This clonotype was seen many times. The chain combines TRBV28 with TRBJ2-7; D might be TRBD1 (5 bases). The CDR3 has 15 amino acids. With 2 bases removed from V and 3 bases from J, the gap between germline ends came to 14 bases. Germline CDR1 MDHEN, CDR2 SYDVKM. CDR3 in amino acids: CASSLIPTQDYEQYF. The CDR3 region has the DNA TGTGCCAGCAGTTTAATCCCGACACAGGACTACGAGCAGTACTTC.